Described below is a single T cell receptor beta chain sequence and its context. Its antigen is as yet unknown. The source of the sample is a study of cytomegalovirus exposure and HLA in healthy donors. Whole-study results and caveats: Serostatus for CMV was the only available immune exposure information. For TCR beta chains, V- and J-gene trimming was later linked to a missense DCLRE1C variant. The authors later found most CMV-associated TCR beta chains appeared HLA-restricted. Some TCR beta chains (roughly 160 of them) were listed as cytomegalovirus-associated.

Trimming cost V 10 bases and J 1 base, with 14 bases left between them. The CDR3 has 13 amino acids. Germline-derived CDR1 and CDR2 are MNHEY and SMNVEV (reference sequence). The PCR used 60 Vbeta and 13 Jbeta primers. The table came from immunoSEQ multiplex PCR; TCRdb's copy has only in-frame clones and leaves some out. The profile shows under 150,000 clones, over 55% of them singletons. This receptor was taken from a man aged 35-49 years in good health and CMV-seronegative. The chain has TRBV27 and TRBJ2-7; D gene uncertain. The sample was PBMCs. The CDR3, as DNA: TGTGCCACCCCCGACATCACGTCCTACGAGCAGTACTTC. Translated: CATPDITSYEQYF.